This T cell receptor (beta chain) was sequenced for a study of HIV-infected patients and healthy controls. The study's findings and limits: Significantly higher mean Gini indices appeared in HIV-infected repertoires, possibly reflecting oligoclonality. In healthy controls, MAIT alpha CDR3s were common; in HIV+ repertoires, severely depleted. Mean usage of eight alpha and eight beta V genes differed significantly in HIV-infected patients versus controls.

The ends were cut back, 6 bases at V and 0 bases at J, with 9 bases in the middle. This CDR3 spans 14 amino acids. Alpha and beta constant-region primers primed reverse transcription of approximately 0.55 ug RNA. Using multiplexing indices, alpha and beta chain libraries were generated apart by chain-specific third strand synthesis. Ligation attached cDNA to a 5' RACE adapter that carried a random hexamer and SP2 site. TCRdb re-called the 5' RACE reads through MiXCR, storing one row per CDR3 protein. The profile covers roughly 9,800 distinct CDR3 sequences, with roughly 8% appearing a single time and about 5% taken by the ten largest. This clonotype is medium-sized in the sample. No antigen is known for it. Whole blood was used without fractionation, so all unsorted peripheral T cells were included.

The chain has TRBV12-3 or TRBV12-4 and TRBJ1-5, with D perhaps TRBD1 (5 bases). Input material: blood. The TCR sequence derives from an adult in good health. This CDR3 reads CASRQAYSNQPQHF. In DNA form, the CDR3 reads TGTGCCAGCAGACAGGCTTATAGCAATCAGCCCCAGCATTTT.